This T cell receptor beta chain was identified in a study of cytotoxic CD8 clonotypes in ibrutinib-treated CLL. Assay used: immunoSEQ multiplex PCR; TCRdb lists only in-frame clones, some missing. In the table there are fewer than 400,000 clones, over 60% of which are singletons. This clone was counted only a few times. Germline V CDR1 and CDR2: LNHNV, YYDKDF (reference sequence). Deletions cut 4 bases from V and 6 bases from J, with 9 bases between. The CDR3 has 13 amino acids. Sample: PBMCs, taken after 36 months of ibrutinib treatment. This receptor was identified in a human donor with chronic lymphocytic leukemia. The chain joins TRBV15 to TRBJ2-2; D might be TRBD1 (6 bases). DNA of the CDR3: TGTGCCACCAGCAAGGGGGTCGCCGGGGAGCTGTTTTTT. It codes for CATSKGVAGELFF.